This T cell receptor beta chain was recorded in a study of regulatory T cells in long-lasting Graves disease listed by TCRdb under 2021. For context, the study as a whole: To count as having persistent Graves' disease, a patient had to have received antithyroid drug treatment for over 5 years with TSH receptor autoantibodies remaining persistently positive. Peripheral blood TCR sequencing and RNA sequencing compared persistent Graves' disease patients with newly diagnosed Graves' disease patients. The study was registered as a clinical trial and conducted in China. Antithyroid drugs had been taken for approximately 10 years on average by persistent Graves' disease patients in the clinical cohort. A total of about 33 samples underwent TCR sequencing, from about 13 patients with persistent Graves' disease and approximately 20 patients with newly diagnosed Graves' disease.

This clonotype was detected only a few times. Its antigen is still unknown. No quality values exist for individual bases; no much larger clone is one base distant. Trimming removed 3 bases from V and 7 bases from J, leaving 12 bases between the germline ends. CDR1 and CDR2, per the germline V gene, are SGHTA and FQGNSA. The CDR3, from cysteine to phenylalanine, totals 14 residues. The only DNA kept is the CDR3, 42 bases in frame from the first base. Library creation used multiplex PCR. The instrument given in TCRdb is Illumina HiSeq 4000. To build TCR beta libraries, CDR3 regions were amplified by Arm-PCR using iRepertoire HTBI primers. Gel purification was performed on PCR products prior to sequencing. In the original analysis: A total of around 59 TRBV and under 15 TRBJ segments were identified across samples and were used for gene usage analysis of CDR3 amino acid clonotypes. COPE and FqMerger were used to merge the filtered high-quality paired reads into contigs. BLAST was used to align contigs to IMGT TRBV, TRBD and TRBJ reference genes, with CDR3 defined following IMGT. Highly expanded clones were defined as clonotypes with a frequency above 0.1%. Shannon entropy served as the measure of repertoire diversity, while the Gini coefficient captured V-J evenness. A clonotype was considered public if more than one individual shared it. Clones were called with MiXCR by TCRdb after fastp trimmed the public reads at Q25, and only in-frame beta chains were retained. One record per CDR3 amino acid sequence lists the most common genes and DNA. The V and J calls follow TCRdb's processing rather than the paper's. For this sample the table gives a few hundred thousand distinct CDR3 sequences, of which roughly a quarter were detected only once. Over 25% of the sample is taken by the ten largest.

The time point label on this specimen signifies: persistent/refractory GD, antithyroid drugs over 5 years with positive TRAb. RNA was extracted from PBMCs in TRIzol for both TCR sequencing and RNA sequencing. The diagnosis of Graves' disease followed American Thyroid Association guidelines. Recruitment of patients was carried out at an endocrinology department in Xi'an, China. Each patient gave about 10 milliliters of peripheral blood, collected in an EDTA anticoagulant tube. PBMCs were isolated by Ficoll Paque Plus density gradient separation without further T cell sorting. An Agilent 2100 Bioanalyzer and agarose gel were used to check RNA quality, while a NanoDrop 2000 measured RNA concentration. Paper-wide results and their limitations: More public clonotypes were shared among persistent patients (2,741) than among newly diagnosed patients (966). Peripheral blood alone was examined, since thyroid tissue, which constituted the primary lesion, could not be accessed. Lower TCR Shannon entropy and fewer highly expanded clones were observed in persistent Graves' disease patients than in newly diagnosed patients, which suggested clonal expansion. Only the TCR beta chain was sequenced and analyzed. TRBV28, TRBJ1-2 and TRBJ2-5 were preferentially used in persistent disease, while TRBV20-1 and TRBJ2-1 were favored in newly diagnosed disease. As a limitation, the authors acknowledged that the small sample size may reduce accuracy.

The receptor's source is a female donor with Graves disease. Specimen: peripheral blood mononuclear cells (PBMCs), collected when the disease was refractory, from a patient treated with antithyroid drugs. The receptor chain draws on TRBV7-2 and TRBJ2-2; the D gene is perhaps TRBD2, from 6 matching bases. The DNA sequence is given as TGTGCCAGCAGCTTGAGGAGGGGAAGCGGGGAGCTGTTTTTT. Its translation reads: CASSLRRGSGELFF.